One sample yielded the 18 T cell receptor beta chains listed below, sequenced in a study of lung T cells in sarcoidosis with Löfgren's syndrome. From the reads, TCRdb called clonotypes with MiXCR, one entry per CDR3 protein. The repertoire consists of tens of thousands of distinct CDR3 sequences, with around 21% occurring once and the leading ten covering around 2.3%. The sequenced material came from CD4+ T cells from PBMCs. These receptors all come from a human donor with sarcoidosis (Löfgren's syndrome or another form), or a control subject (not recorded which).

This clonotype was seen ten or more times. CDR3 coding DNA: TGTGCCAGCAGGCCACCGGATTCGAGTCCAGAGACCCAGTACTTC. This codes for CASRPPDSSPETQYF. The chain uses TRBV28 and TRBJ2-5, with D unresolved. CDR1 and CDR2 (germline): MDHEN, SYDVKM. V was shortened by 6 bases and J by 4 bases, with 18 bases between the two germline ends. This CDR3 has 15 amino acids.

This clonotype was recorded many times. The CDR3 sequence is CASSLSNRGRYEQYF. As DNA, the CDR3 is TGTGCCAGCAGTTTATCGAACAGGGGGCGCTACGAGCAGTACTTC. The chain joins TRBV27 to TRBJ2-7, with 9 bases matching TRBD1. The CDR3 sequence is 15 residues long. With V trimmed by 0 bases and J by 3 bases, 3 bases remained unmatched. Germline lookup yields CDR1 MNHEY and CDR2 SMNVEV (reference sequence).

As for this clonotype: A much larger clone sits a single nucleotide away, making a read error possible. J is TRBJ1-5 and V is TRBV20-1; the D gene is possibly TRBD1 (5 bases). The CDR3 has 12 residues. CDR1 and CDR2 from the germline V gene are DFQATT and SNEGSKA (reference sequence). V dropped 6 bases and J dropped 6 bases, with 12 bases sitting between them. The chain's CDR3 is CSARVGRQPQHF. In nucleotides, the CDR3 is TGCAGTGCCAGGGTGGGGCGTCAGCCCCAGCATTTT.

This clonotype was detected ten times or more. The chain uses TRBV12-3 or TRBV12-4 and TRBJ2-1; 14 bases align to TRBD2. The CDR3 has 16 residues. V trimming: 7 bases; J trimming: 8 bases; junction bases outside the gene matches: 10. The CDR3 DNA reads as TGTGCCAGCACCCGATTCGGACTAGCGGGAGGCCATGAGCAGTTCTTC. As protein: CASTRFGLAGGHEQFF.

J is TRBJ2-6 and V is TRBV12-3 or TRBV12-4; D is ambiguous. This CDR3 contains 15 residues. The germline V and J ends were trimmed by 6 bases and 2 bases, with 11 bases remaining between them. This chain's CDR3 is CASSRPSTGANVLTF. The CDR3 DNA sequence: TGTGCCAGCAGCCGCCCGAGTACTGGGGCCAACGTCCTGACTTTC.

The chain recombines TRBV4-1 with TRBJ2-1, with D possibly being TRBD2 (5 bases). The ends were cut back, 3 bases at V and 0 bases at J, with 15 bases in the middle. This CDR3 is 17 amino acids long. The germline V gene has CDR1 MGHRA and CDR2 YSYEKL. As DNA, the CDR3 is TGCGCCAGCAGCCAGGGTGGAGGACGGAGCTCCTACAATGAGCAGTTCTTC. Amino acid sequence: CASSQGGGRSSYNEQFF.

This clonotype was counted at least ten times. This chain uses TRBV6-1 with TRBJ1-6; D unclear. V dropped 6 bases and J dropped 8 bases, with 14 bases sitting between them. The CDR3 consists of 14 residues. CDR1 is MNHNS, CDR2 SASEGT, per germline. In nucleotides, the CDR3 is TGTGCCAGCAGCCCCGGATCCACTTATTCACCCCTCCACTTT. This sequence encodes CASSPGSTYSPLHF.

In nucleotides, the CDR3 is TGTGCCAGCAGCTTAGGCCCCGGACTAGAGTTGACAGATACGCAGTATTTT. This sequence encodes CASSLGPGLELTDTQYF. V usage is TRBV7-2 and J usage is TRBJ2-3; 7 bases are a match to TRBD2. Germline trimming cut 1 base from V and 3 bases from J; bases unmatched to any gene: 10. The CDR3 length is 17 residues. Germline loops: CDR1 SGHTA, CDR2 FQGNSA. Looking up the rest from reference TRBV7-2 and TRBJ2-3 gives the full variable domain: GAGVSQSPSNKVTEKGKDVELRCDPISGHTALYWYRQSLGQGLEFLIYFQGNSAPDKSGLPSDRFSAERTGGSVSTLTIQRTQQEDSAVYLCASSLGPGLELTDTQYFGPGTRLTVL.

This chain connects TRBV11-2 to TRBJ2-2; D call uncertain. The CDR3 covers 15 residues. CDR1 and CDR2 from the germline V gene are SGHAT and FQNNGV. Trimming cost V 5 bases and J 2 bases, with 12 bases left between them. DNA of the CDR3: TGTGCCAGCAGCCCCGACGGAGTAAACACCGGGGAGCTGTTTTTT. It is translated as CASSPDGVNTGELFF.

The CDR3 loop reads CASSQRQGNFYGYTF. DNA for the CDR3: TGTGCCAGCAGCCAGAGGCAGGGAAATTTCTATGGCTACACCTTC. The chain has TRBV3-1 and TRBJ1-2; TRBD1 might be the D (5 bases). The CDR3 contains 15 residues. Germline CDR1 and CDR2: LGHDT and YNNKEL (reference sequence). V was clipped by 3 bases and J by 4 bases, with 15 bases between them.

This chain's CDR3 is CASSKIRETQYF. The CDR3 region has the DNA TGTGCCAGCAGTAAAATAAGGGAGACCCAGTACTTC. The chain is built from TRBV12-3 or TRBV12-4 and TRBJ2-5, with no clear D. Deletions cut 5 bases from V and 5 bases from J, with 9 bases between. The CDR3 covers 12 residues.

In its sample, this clonotype was seen a few times. This chain links TRBV20-1 with TRBJ2-1; 9 nucleotides align to TRBD2. The CDR3 covers 13 residues. Unmatched junction bases numbered 2, after V lost 7 bases and J lost 1 base. Germline V gene lookup returns CDR1 DFQATT and CDR2 SNEGSKA (reference sequence). The CDR3 DNA is TGCAGTGGTACTAGCGGGTCCTACAATGAGCAGTTCTTC. This encodes CSGTSGSYNEQFF.

The CDR3 coding sequence is TGTGCCAGCTCACCTCCAGAGCGGGGGGCCGGAGAGACCCAGTACTTC. Residues: CASSPPERGAGETQYF. The chain joins TRBV18 to TRBJ2-5; 9 bases line up with TRBD2. CDR3 length: 16 amino acids. J was trimmed by 4 bases and V by 3 bases; bases with no gene match: 9. Germline V lookup: CDR1 KGHSH, CDR2 LQKENI. Complete variable domain (other parts from reference TRBV18 and TRBJ2-5): NAGVMQNPRHLVRRRGQEARLRCSPMKGHSHVYWYRQLPEEGLKFMVYLQKENIIDESGMPKERFSAEFPKEGPSILRIQQVVRGDSAAYFCASSPPERGAGETQYFGPGTRLLVL.

This clonotype was recorded a few times. The chain couples TRBV9 to TRBJ1-3; D not resolved. Trimming removed 3 bases from V and 3 bases from J, with 7 bases in between. The CDR3 totals 13 residues. Germline V gene sequence: CDR1 SGDLS, CDR2 YYNGEE. CDR3 sequence reads: CASSGTIGNTIYF. The CDR3 nucleotides are TGTGCCAGCAGCGGTACTATTGGAAACACCATATATTTT.

This clonotype has a count of ten or more. This chain links TRBV28 with TRBJ2-7, with 7 bases matching TRBD1. V dropped 5 bases and J dropped 1; count of bases not matched to a gene: 8. Germline assignment: CDR1 MDHEN and CDR2 SYDVKM. CDR3 length: 15 amino acids. The CDR3 loop is CASSDRGQGSYEQYV. CDR3 coding DNA: TGTGCCAGCAGTGATAGGGGGCAAGGATCCTACGAGCAGTACGTC.

This clonotype was recorded many times. This chain joins TRBV6-2 or TRBV6-3 and TRBJ1-1, with TRBD1 as a possible D gene (5 bases). Trimming shortened V by 8 bases and J by 5 bases, and 30 bases separated the two germline ends. CDR3 length: 18 residues. CDR1 is MNHEY, CDR2 SVGEGT, per germline. The CDR3 DNA follows: TGTGCCAGCGGAGTTTACCCTCATGGGCAGGGTAGTAGTACTGAAGCTTTCTTT. Protein: CASGVYPHGQGSSTEAFF.

This clonotype was counted ten times or more. The chain carries TRBV29-1 and TRBJ2-5; possibly TRBD2 for D (6 bases). This CDR3 region has 15 residues. CDR1 and CDR2 from the germline V gene are SQVTM and ANQGSEA. Trimming cost V 4 bases and J 0 bases, with 15 bases left between them. CDR3 region: CSVGHLLAYQETQYF. As DNA, the CDR3 is TGCAGCGTTGGGCACCTGCTAGCGTACCAAGAGACCCAGTACTTC.

This clonotype has just a few counts. The chain recombines TRBV30 with TRBJ1-4; TRBD1 is a possible D gene (6 bases). Per germline, CDR1 GTSNPN and CDR2 SVGIG (reference sequence). Trimming stripped 3 bases from V and 4 bases from J, with 9 bases between. This CDR3 has 13 amino acids. The CDR3 nucleotides are TGTGCCTGGAGCCCAGGGGATAATGAAAAACTGTTTTTT. This codes for CAWSPGDNEKLFF.